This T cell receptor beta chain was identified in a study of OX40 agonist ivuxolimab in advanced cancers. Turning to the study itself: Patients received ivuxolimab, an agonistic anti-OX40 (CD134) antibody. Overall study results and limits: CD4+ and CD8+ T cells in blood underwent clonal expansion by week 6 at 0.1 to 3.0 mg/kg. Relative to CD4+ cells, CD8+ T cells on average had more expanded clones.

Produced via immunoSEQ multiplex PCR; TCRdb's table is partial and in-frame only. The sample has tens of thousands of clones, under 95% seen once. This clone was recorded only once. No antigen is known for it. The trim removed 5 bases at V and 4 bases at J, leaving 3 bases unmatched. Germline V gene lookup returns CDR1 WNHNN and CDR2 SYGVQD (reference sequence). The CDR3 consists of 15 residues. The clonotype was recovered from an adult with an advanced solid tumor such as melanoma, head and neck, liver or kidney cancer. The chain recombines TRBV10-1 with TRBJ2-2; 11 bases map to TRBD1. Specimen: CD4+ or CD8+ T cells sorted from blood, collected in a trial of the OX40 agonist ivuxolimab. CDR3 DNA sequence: TGCGCCAGCAGTTCCGGGACAGGGGGCACCGGGGAGCTGTTTTTT. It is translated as CASSSGTGGTGELFF.